This TCR beta chain was captured in a study of blood T cell repertoires in COVID-19 (dated by TCRdb to the early 2020s). With regard to the full study: Samples from collaborators originated in the United States, Italy and Spain and spanned both the acute and convalescent phases of COVID-19. The prospective study material was composed of cDNA or gDNA derived from T cells, B-cell-depleted T cells, or PBMCs. Subjects who had been exposed to COVID-19, were actively infected with it, or had recovered from it provided the deeply sampled blood TCRbeta repertoires that made up the dataset. A freely available public database, intended as a resource for researchers studying the immune response to SARS-CoV-2, is where the repertoires were released. The samples were drawn from the first 160 participants of the ongoing ImmuneRACE study and from roughly 1,300 subjects provided by 6 global collaborators. Nearly every sample came with metadata listing a de-identified subject ID, COVID-19 status, age in years and sex. HLA class I and class II types, where available, came from metadata supplied by the sample provider rather than from assay-based typing. The paper as a whole reports these results and caveats: How much clinical and demographic metadata was included differed by source and by participant, and the metadata was provided uncurated.

Each collaborating institution followed its own protocols to collect whole blood in K2EDTA tubes. For TCRbeta analysis, collaborators shipped samples in one of three forms: frozen whole blood, isolated PBMCs, or DNA extracted from either of those sample types. V sheds 0 bases and J sheds 4 bases, leaving 16 bases between their ends. The germline V gene (reference sequence) yields WNHNN for CDR1 and SYGVQD for CDR2. From the cysteine through the phenylalanine, the CDR3 covers 17 amino acids. The only DNA kept is the CDR3, 51 bases in frame from the first base. TCRbeta CDR3 regions were amplified from genomic DNA by means of the immunoSEQ Assay, a bias-controlled multiplex PCR. The published analysis was carried out like this. Nucleated cell counts per sample were estimated from amplification of reference gene primers within the assay. To quantify the absolute abundance of each unique TCRbeta CDR3 rearrangement, sequence reads were collapsed and filtered. For each sample, productive Simpson clonality was calculated by taking the square root of Simpson's diversity index across productive rearrangements. TCRdb provides this immuneACCESS table in a form limited to in-frame rearrangements. Some clones are lacking; in checked studies, under half of them reflect an unresolved V gene, and why the rest are absent is not known. V and J calls and clone size are those listed in that table; D and trimming were worked out from the DNA. For this sample there are approximately 270,000 clones; roughly 86% appear just once. The ten largest account for 8.5% to 9% of the sample.

To note about this clone: It lacks a known antigen. There are no base qualities to consult, and no much larger clone falls within one base.

The sample consisted of peripheral blood. The chain is made from TRBV10-1 and TRBJ1-3; D gene: possibly TRBD1, on 6 matching bases. The origin of this receptor is a man aged 35-49 years with active or convalescent COVID-19. The nucleotides read TGCGCCAGCAGTGAGTCGAAGTGGGGACACCAAGGAAACACCATATATTTT. It is translated as CASSESKWGHQGNTIYF.